This T cell receptor beta chain was sequenced during a study of blood T cell repertoires in COVID-19 (dated by TCRdb to 2018 to 2021). Looking at the study overall: Collaborator samples came from the United States, Italy and Spain and covered acute and convalescent phases of COVID-19. The material from the prospective study consisted of cDNA or gDNA derived from T cells, B-cell-depleted T cells, or PBMCs. Samples came from the ongoing ImmuneRACE study (first 160 participants) plus 1,254 subjects from 6 global collaborators. A de-identified subject ID, COVID-19 status, age in years and sex were almost always included in the sample metadata. Where HLA class I and class II types were available, the types were taken from metadata supplied by the sample provider, not from assay-based typing. The repertoires were released in a freely available public database meant as a resource for research on the immune response to SARS-CoV-2. The dataset comprised deeply sampled blood TCRbeta repertoires from subjects exposed to, actively infected with, or recovered from COVID-19. What the work shows at the level of the full study, not this receptor alone: How much clinical and demographic metadata was included differed by source and by participant, and the metadata was provided uncurated.

The immunoSEQ Assay, a bias-controlled multiplex PCR, was used to amplify TCRbeta CDR3 regions from genomic DNA. The authors' pipeline ran thus. The number of nucleated cells in each sample was estimated by amplification of reference gene primers within the assay. To quantify the absolute abundance of each unique TCRbeta CDR3 rearrangement, sequence reads were collapsed and filtered. Productive Simpson clonality was computed per sample as the square root of Simpson's diversity index over productive rearrangements. TCRdb mirrors the immuneACCESS table, restricted to in-frame sequences. Some clones are absent from its copies; in checked studies, under half trace to an unresolved V gene, and the reason for the others is unknown. D and trimming come from the DNA, and the V and J calls and clone size come from that table. The sample records about 150,000 clones, 83% of which are singletons. The ten biggest clones cover 2% to 2.5% of the sample.

Each collaborating institution followed its own protocols to collect whole blood in K2EDTA tubes. For TCRbeta analysis, collaborators shipped samples in one of three forms: frozen whole blood, isolated PBMCs, or DNA extracted from either of those sample types. A remark on this clone: No cognate antigen has been identified for it. The record has no base qualities; no much larger clone is one base away.

Sequenced input: peripheral blood. This TCR derives from a woman of 80 years or more with acute or convalescent COVID-19.

The DNA is as follows: TGTGCCAGCAGCCAATACAGGGGAACCGGGGAGCTGTTTTTT. It codes for CASSQYRGTGELFF. Recombination joined TRBV3-1 (or the pseudogene TRBV3-2) with TRBJ2-2; 7 junctional bases match TRBD1. The CDR3 holds 14 amino acids from the cysteine to the phenylalanine. Kept here is only the CDR3 DNA, which spans 42 bases and is read in frame from base 1. Based on the germline V gene (reference sequence), the CDR1 and CDR2 sequences are LGHDT and YNNKEL. Trimming leaves V shorter by 2 bases and J shorter by 5 bases, with the junction holding 2 bases beyond the gene matches.